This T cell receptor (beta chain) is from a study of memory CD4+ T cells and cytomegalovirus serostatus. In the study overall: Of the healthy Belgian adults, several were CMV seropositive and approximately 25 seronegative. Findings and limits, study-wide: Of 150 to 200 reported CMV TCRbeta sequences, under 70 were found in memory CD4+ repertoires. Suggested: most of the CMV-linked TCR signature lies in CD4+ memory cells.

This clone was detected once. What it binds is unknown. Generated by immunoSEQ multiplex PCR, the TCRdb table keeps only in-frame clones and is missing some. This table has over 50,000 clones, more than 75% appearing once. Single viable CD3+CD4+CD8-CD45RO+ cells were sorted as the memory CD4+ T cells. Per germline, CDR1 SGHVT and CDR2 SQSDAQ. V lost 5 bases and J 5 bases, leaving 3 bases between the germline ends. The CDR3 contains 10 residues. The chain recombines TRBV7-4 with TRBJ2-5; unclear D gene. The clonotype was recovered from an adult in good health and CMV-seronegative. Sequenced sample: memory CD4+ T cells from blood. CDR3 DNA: TGTGCCAGCAGCCATGAGACCCAGTACTTC. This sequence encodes CASSHETQYF.